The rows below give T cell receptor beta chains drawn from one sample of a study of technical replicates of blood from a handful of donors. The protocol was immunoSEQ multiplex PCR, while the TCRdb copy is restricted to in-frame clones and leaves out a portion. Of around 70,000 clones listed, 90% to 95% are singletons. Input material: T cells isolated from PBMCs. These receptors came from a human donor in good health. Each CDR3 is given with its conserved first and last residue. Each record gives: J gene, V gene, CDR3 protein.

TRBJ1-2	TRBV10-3	CAISERTGDGGYTF
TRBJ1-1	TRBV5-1	CASSLGGRVNTEAFF
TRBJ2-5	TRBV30	CAWSVLRGAETQYF
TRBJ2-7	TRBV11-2	CASSLAWTSSYEQYF
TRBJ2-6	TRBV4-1	CASSPRQGSYSGANVLTF
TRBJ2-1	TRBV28	CASSTYSGNILVNEQFF
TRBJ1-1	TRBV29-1	CSAEPGTGAEAFF
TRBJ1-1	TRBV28	CASSRPGQGVLETEAFF
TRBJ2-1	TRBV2	CASSGLAGNNEQFF
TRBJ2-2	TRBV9	CASSVRGQTNTGELFF
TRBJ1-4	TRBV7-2	CASSLGTGGLEKLFF
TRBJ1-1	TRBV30	CALGGAVEAFF
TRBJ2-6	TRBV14	CASSRTSEDSNVLTF
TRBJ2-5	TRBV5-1	CASSSSSGQETQYF
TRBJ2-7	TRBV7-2	CASSLGTSGSGEQYF
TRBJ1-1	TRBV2	CASSTPGDRGQNTEAFF
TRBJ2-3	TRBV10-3	CAISAQGIITDTQYF
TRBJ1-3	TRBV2	CASSPLSSGNTIYF
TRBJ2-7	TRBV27	CASSTGSTYEQYF
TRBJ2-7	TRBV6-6	CASSSGTFPYEQYF
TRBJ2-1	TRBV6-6	CASSYGDNEQFF
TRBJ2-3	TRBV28	CASSYTGTAADTQYF
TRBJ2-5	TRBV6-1	CASSEAGGRETQYF
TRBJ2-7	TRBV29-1	CSVKISQGYEQYF
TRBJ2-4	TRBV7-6	CASSRLSGGAKNIQYF
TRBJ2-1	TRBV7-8	CASSPVSTSGRGLGNEQFF
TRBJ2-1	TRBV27	CASSLRDTRNEQFF
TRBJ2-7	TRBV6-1	CAARESALYEQYF
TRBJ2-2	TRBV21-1	CASSKMGQGAGNTGELFF
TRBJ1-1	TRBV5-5	CASSSTVNTEAFF
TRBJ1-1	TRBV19	CASSIQGRTEAFF
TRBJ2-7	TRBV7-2	CASSFTGVNEQYF
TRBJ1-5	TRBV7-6	CASSLEPGAQPQHF
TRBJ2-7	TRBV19	CASRAGYEQYF
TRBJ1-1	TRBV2	CASRPTISNTEAFF
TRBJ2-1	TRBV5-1	CASSLDRGGEQFF
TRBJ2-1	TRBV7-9	CASSRLAGINDEQFF
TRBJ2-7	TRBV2	CASVLRDEQYF
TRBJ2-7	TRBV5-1	CASSQGQGATYEQYF
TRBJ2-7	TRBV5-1	CASSFGGSSYEQYF
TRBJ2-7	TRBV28	CASSLSRAYGQYF
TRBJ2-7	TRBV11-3	CASRYLGQTVYEQYF